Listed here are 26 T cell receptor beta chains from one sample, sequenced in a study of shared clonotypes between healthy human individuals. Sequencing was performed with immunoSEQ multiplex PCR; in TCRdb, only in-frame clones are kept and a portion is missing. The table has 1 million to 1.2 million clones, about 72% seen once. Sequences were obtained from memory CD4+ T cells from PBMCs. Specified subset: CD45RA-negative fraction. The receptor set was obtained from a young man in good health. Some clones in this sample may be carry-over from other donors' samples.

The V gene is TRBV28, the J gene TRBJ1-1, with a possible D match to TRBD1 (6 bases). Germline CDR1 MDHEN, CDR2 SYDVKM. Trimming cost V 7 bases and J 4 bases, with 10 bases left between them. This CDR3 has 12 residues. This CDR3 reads CASNTQGTEAFF. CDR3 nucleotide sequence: TGTGCCAGCAATACACAGGGCACTGAAGCTTTCTTT.

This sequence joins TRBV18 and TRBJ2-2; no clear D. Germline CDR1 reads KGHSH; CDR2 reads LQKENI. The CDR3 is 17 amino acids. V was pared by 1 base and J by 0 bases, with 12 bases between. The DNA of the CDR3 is TGTGCCAGCTCACCACTTCTGTACCCGGCGAACACCGGGGAGCTGTTTTTT. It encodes CASSPLLYPANTGELFF.

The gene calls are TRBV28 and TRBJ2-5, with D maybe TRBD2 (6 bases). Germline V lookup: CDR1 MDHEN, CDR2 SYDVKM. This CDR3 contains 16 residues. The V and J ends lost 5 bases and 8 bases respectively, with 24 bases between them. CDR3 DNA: TGTGCCAGCAGTCCCCCCTTCCAAGGGACTGCCCTTACCCAGTACTTC. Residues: CASSPPFQGTALTQYF.

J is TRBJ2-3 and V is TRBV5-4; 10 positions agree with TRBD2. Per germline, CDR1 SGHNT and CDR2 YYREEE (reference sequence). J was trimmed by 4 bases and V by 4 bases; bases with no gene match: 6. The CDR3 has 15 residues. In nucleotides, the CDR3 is TGTGCCAGCAGCGTCGCTAGCGGGAGAGCAGATACGCAGTATTTT. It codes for CASSVASGRADTQYF.

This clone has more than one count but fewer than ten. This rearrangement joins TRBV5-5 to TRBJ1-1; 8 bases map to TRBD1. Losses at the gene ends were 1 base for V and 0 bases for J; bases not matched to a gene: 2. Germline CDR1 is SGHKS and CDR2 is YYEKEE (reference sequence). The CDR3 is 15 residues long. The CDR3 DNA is TGTGCCAGCAGCTTGCAGGGGGCGGTGAACACTGAAGCTTTCTTT. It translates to CASSLQGAVNTEAFF.

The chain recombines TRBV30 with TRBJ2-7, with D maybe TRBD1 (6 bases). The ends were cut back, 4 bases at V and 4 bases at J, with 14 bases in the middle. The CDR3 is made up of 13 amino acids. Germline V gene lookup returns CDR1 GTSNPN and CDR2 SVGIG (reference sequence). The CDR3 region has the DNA TGTGCCTGGAATACAGGGTTTGGATACGAGCAGTACTTC. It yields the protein CAWNTGFGYEQYF.

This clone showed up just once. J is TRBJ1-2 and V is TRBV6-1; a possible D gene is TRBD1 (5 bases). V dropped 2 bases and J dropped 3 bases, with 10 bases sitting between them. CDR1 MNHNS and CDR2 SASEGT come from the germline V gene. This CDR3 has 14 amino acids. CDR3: CASSELPGYYGYTF. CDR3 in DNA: TGTGCCAGCAGTGAACTTCCAGGGTACTATGGCTACACCTTC.

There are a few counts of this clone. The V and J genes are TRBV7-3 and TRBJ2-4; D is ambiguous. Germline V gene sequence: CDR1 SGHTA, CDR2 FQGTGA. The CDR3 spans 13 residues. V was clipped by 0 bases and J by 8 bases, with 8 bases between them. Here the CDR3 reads CASSLTTHDIQYF. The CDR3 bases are TGTGCCAGCAGCTTAACGACTCATGACATTCAGTACTTC.

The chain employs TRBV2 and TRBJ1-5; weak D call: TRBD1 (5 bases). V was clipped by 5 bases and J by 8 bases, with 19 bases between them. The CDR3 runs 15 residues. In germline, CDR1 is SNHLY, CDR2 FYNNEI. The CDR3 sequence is CASSSIMGGGEPQHF. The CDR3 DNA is TGTGCCAGCAGTTCCATTATGGGCGGAGGGGAGCCCCAGCATTTT.

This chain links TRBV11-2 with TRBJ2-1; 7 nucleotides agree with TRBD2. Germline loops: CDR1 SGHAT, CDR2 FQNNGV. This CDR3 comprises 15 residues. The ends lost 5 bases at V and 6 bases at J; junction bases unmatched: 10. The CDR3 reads CASSGLGTVTNEQFF. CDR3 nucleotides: TGTGCCAGCAGCGGACTAGGGACGGTCACCAATGAGCAGTTCTTC.

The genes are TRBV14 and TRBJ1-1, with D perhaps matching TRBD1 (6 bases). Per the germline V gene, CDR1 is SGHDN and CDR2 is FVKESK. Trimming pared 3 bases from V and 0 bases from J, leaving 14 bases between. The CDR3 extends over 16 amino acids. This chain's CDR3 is CASSQLGRGMNTEAFF. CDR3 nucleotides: TGTGCCAGCAGCCAGTTAGGCAGGGGAATGAACACTGAAGCTTTCTTT.

In DNA, the CDR3 is TGCGCCAGCAGCCCAAAACTAGCGGGTCTCTACGAGCAGTACTTC. Translation gives CASSPKLAGLYEQYF. V usage is TRBV5-1 and J usage is TRBJ2-7, with TRBD2 identical over 9 bases. With 4 bases clipped from V and 3 bases from J, the junction kept 8 bases outside the gene matches. CDR1 and CDR2 from the germline V gene are SGHRS and YFSETQ. The CDR3 is 15 amino acids.

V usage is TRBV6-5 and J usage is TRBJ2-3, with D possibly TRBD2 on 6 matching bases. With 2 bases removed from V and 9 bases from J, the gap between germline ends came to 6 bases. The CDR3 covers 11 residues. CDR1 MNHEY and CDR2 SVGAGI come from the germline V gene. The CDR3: CASSYGGTQYF. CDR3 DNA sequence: TGTGCCAGCAGTTACGGGGGGACGCAGTATTTT.

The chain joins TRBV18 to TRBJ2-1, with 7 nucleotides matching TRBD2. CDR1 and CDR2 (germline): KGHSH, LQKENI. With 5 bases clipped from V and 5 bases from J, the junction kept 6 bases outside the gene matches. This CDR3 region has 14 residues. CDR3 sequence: CASSLSGTDNEQFF. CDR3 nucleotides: TGTGCCAGCTCATTAAGCGGGACTGACAATGAGCAGTTCTTC.

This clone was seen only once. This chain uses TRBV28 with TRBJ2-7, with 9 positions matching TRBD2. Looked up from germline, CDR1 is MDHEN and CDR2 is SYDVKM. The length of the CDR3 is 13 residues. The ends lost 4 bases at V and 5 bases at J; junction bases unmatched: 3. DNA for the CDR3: TGTGCCAGCAGTTATTCTAGCGGGGACGAGCAGTACTTC. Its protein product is CASSYSSGDEQYF.

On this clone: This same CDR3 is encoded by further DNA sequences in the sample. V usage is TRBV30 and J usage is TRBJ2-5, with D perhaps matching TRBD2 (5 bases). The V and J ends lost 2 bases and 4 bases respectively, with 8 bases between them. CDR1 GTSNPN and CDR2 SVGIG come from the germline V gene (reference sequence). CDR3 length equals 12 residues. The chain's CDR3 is CAWSTGRETQYF. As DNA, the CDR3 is TGTGCCTGGAGTACTGGGAGAGAGACCCAGTACTTC.

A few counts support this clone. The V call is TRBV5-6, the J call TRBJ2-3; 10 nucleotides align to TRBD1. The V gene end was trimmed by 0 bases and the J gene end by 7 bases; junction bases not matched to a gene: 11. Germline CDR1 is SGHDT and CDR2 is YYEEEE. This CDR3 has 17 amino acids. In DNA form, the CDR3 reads TGTGCCAGCAGCTTGGAGGACCGGGACAGGGGTCACTATACGCAGTATTTT. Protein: CASSLEDRDRGHYTQYF.

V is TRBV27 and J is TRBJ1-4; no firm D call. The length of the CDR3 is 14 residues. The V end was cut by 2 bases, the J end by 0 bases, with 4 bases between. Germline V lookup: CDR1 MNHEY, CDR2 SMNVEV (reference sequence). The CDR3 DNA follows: TGTGCCAGCAGTTTACATGCAACTAATGAAAAACTGTTTTTT. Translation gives CASSLHATNEKLFF.

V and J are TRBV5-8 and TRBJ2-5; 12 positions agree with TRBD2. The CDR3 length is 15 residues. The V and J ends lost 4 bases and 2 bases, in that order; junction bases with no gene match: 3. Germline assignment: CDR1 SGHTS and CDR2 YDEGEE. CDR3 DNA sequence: TGTGCCAGCAGCCCCGGACTAGCGGGGCAAGAGACCCAGTACTTC. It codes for CASSPGLAGQETQYF.

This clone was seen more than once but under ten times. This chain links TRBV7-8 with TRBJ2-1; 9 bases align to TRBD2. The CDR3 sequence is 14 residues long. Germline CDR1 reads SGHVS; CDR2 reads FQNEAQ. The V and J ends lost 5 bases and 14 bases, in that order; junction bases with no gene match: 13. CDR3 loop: CASSRGASGTPKFF. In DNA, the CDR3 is TGTGCCAGCAGCCGAGGCGCTAGCGGGACTCCTAAGTTCTTC.

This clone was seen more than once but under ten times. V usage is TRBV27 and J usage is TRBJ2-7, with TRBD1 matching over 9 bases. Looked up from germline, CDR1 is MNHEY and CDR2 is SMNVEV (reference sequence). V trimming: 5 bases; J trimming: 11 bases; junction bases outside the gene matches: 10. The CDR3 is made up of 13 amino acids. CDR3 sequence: CASSTPGTGMEYF. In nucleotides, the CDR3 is TGTGCCAGCAGTACCCCGGGGACAGGGATGGAGTACTTC.

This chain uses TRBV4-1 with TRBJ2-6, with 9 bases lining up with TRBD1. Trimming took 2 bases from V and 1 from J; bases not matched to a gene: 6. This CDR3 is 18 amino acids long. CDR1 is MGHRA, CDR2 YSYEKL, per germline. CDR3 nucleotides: TGCGCCAGCAGCCAATACGGGACAGGGAGGTCTGGGGCCAACGTCCTGACTTTC. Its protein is CASSQYGTGRSGANVLTF.

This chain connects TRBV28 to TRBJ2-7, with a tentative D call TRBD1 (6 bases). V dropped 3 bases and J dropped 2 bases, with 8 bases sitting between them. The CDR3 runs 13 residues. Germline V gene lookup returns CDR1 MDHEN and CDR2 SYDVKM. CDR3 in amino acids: CASSFGQTYEQYF. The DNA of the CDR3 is TGTGCCAGCAGTTTTGGACAGACCTACGAGCAGTACTTC.

Here the CDR3 reads CASSYSGGGQPYEQYF. CDR3 DNA: TGTGCCAGCAGTTACTCAGGAGGCGGACAGCCTTACGAGCAGTACTTC. J is TRBJ2-7 and V is TRBV6-5; maybe TRBD1 (6 bases). Trimming took off 0 bases at V and 4 bases at J, with 16 bases between the two ends. CDR3 size: 16 residues. CDR1 is MNHEY and CDR2 is SVGAGI in the germline V gene.

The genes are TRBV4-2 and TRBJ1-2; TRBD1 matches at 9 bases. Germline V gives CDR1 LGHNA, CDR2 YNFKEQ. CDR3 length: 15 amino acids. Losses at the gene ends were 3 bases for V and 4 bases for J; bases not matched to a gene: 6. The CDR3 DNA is TGTGCCAGCAGCCAGCCGGGACAGGGTTTCTATGGCTACACCTTC. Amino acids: CASSQPGQGFYGYTF.

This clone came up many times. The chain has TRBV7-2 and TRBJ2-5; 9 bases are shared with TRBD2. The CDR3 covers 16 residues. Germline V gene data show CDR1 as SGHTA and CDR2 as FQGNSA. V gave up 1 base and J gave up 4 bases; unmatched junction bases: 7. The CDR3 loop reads CASSLVPAGGSETQYF. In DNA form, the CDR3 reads TGTGCCAGCAGCTTAGTTCCAGCGGGAGGATCAGAGACCCAGTACTTC.